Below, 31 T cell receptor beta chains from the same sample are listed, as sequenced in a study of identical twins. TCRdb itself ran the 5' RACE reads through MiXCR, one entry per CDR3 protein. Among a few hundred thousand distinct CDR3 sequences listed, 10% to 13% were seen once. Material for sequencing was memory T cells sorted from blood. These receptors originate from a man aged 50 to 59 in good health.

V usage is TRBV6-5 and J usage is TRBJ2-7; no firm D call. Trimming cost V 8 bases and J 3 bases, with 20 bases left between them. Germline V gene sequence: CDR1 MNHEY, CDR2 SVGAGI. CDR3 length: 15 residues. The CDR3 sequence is CASATRGGRDYEQYF. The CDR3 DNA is TGTGCCAGCGCTACTCGCGGCGGAAGAGACTACGAGCAGTACTTC.

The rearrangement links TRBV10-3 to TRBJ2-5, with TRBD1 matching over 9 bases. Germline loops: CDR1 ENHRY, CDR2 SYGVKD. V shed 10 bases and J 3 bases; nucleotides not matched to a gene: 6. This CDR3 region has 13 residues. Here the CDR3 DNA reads TGTGCCACGGGACAGGGTTGGGAAGAGACCCAGTACTTC. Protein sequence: CATGQGWEETQYF.

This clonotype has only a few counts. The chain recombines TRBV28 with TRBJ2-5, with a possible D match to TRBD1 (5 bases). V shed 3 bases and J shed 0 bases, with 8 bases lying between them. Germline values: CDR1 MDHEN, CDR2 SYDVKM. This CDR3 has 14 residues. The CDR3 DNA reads TGTGCCAGCAGTTTTTGGACAAACCAAGAGACCCAGTACTTC. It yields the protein CASSFWTNQETQYF.

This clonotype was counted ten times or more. CDR3 protein: CASSHSRDQPQHF. CDR3 coding DNA: TGCGCCAGCAGCCATTCCAGGGATCAGCCCCAGCATTTT. The chain is built from TRBV4-1 and TRBJ1-5; weak D call: TRBD1 (5 bases). Germline lookup yields CDR1 MGHRA and CDR2 YSYEKL. The CDR3 runs 13 residues. With 3 bases removed from V and 5 bases from J, the gap between germline ends came to 8 bases.

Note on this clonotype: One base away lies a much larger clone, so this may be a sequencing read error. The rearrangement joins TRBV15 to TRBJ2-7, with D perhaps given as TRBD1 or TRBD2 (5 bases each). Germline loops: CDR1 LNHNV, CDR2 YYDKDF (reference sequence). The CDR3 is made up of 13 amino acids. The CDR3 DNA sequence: TGTGCCTCCAGCAGAGATGAGGGGTACGAGCAGTACTTC. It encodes CASSRDEGYEQYF.

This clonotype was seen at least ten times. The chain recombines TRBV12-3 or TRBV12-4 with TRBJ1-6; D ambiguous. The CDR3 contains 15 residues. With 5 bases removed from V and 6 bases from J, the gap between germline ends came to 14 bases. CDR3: CASSQAITFNSPLHF. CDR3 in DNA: TGTGCCAGCAGTCAGGCTATAACATTTAATTCACCCCTCCACTTT.

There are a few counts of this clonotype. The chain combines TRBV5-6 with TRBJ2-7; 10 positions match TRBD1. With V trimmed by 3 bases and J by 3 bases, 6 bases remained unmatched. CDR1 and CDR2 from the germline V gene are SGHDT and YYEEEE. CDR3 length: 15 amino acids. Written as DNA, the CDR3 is TGTGCCAGCAGCTCAACTCGGACAGGGGGCTACGAGCAGTACTTC. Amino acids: CASSSTRTGGYEQYF.

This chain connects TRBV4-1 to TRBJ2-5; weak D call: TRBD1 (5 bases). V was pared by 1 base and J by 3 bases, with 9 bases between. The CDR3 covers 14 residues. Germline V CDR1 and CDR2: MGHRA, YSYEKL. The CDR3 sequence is CASSQGVREETQYF. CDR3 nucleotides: TGCGCCAGCAGCCAAGGTGTCAGGGAAGAGACCCAGTACTTC.

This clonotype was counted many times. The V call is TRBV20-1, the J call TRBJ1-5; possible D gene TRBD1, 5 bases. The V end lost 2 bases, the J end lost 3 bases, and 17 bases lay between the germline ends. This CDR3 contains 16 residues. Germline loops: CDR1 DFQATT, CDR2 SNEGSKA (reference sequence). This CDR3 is CSARRKLDSLNQPQHF. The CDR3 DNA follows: TGCAGTGCTAGACGAAAACTCGACAGCCTCAATCAGCCCCAGCATTTT.

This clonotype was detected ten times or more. The CDR3 is CATSRGFSNYGYTF. CDR3 DNA sequence: TGTGCCACCAGCAGGGGTTTCTCTAACTATGGCTACACCTTC. The genes are TRBV15 and TRBJ1-2; D gene unclear. Between the trimmed V and J ends, which lost 3 bases and 0 bases, there was a span of 8 bases. The CDR3 spans 14 residues. CDR1 is LNHNV and CDR2 is YYDKDF in the germline V gene (reference sequence). The full variable domain, with the rest looked up from reference TRBV15 and TRBJ1-2, is DAMVIQNPRYQVTQFGKPVTLSCSQTLNHNVMYWYQQKSSQAPKLLFHYYDKDFNNEADTPDNFQSRRPNTSFCFLDIRSPGLGDTAMYLCATSRGFSNYGYTFGSGTRLTVV.

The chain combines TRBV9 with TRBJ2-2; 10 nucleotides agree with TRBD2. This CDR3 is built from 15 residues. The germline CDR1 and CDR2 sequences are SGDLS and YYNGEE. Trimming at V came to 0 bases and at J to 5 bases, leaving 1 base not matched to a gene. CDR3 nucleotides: TGTGCCAGCAGCGTAGTGGGACTAGCGACCGGGGAGCTGTTTTTT. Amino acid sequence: CASSVVGLATGELFF.

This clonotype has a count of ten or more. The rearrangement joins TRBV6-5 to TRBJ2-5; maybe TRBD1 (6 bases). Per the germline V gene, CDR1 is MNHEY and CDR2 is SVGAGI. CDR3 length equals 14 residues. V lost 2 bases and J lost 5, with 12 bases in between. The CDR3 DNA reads TGTGCCAGCAGTTACGCTACAGGGCCCGAGACCCAGTACTTC. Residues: CASSYATGPETQYF.

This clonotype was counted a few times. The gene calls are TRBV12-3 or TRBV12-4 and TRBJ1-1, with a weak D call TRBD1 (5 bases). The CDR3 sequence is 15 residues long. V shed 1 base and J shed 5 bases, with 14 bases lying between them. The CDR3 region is CASSLVGTEGTEAFF. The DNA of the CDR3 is TGTGCCAGCAGTTTAGTTGGGACGGAGGGAACTGAAGCTTTCTTT.

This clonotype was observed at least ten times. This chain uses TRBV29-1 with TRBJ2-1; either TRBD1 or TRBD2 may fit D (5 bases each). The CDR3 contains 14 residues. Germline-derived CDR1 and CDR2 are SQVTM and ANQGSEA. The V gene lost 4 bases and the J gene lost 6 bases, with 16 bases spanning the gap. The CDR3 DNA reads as TGCAGCGTTGCCAGGTGGGACCTAGGCAATGAGCAGTTCTTC. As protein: CSVARWDLGNEQFF.

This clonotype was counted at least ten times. The CDR3 here is CSARGVNDSPLHF. The CDR3 coding sequence is TGCAGTGCTAGGGGTGTCAATGATTCACCCCTCCACTTT. The genes are TRBV20-1 and TRBJ1-6; D uncertain. Trimming took 3 bases from V and 8 from J, leaving 11 bases between them. Germline values: CDR1 DFQATT, CDR2 SNEGSKA (reference sequence). This CDR3 region has 13 residues.

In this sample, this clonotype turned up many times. The CDR3 is CSAITLGGGTDTQYF. DNA for the CDR3: TGCAGTGCTATCACCCTAGGGGGAGGCACAGATACGCAGTATTTT. The chain is built from TRBV20-1 and TRBJ2-3, with D tentatively TRBD1 (6 bases). This CDR3 spans 15 amino acids. CDR1 is DFQATT and CDR2 is SNEGSKA in the germline V gene (reference sequence). V was cut by 4 bases and J by 1 base, with 15 bases left in between.

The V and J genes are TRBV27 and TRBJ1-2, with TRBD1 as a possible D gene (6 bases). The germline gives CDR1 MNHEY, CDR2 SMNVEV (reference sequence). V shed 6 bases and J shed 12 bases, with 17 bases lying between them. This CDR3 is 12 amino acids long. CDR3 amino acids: CASSYNGGLHTF. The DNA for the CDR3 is TGTGCCAGCAGCTACAACGGGGGCCTGCACACCTTC.

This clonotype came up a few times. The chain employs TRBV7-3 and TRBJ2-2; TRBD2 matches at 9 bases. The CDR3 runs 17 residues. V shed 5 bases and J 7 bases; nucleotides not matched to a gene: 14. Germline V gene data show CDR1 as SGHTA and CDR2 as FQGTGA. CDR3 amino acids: CASSPHPGGRADGELFF. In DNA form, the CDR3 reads TGTGCCAGCAGCCCGCACCCGGGCGGGAGGGCCGACGGGGAGCTGTTTTTT.

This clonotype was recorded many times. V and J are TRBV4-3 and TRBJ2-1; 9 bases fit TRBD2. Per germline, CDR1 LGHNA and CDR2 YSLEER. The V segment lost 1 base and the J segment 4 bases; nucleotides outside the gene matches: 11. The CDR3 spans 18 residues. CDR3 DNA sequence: TGCGCCAGCAGCCAAGCGCTAGCGGGAAGGTACTTGTACAATGAGCAGTTCTTC. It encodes CASSQALAGRYLYNEQFF.

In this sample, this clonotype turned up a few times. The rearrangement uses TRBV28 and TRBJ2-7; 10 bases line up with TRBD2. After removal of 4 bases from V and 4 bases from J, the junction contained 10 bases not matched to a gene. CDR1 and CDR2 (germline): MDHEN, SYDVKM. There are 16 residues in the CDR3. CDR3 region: CASSSLASGSGYEQYF. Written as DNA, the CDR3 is TGTGCCAGCAGTTCCCTGGCTAGCGGGAGTGGATACGAGCAGTACTTC.

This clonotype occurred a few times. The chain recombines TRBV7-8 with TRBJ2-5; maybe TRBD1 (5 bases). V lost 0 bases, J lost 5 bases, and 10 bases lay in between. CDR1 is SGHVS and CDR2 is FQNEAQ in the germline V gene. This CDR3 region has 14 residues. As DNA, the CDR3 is TGTGCCAGCAGCTTAGCAGGGGTTGAGGAGACCCAGTACTTC. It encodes CASSLAGVEETQYF.

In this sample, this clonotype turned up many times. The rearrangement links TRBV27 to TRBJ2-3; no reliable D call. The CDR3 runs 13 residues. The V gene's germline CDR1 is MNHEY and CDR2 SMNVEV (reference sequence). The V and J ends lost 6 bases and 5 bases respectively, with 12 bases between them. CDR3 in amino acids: CASSPGLGDTQYF. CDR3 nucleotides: TGTGCCAGCAGCCCCGGCCTTGGAGATACGCAGTATTTT.

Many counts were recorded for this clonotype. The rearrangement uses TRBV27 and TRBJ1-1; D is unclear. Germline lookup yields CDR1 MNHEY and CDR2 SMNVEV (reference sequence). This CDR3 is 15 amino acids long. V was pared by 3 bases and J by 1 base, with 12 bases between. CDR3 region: CASSFIGQTNTEAFF. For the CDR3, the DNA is TGTGCCAGCAGTTTTATCGGGCAGACGAACACTGAAGCTTTCTTT.

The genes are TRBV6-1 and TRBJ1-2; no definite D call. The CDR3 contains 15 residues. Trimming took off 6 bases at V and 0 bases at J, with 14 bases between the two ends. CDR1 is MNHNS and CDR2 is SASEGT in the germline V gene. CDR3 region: CASRQKGITNYGYTF. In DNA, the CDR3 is TGTGCCAGCAGGCAAAAGGGAATTACTAACTATGGCTACACCTTC.

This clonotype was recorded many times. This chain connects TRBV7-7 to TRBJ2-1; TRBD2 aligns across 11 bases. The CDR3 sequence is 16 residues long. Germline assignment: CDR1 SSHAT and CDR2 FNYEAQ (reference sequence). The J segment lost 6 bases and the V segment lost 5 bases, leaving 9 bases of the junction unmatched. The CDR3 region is CASSPHSGRALNEQFF. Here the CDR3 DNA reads TGTGCCAGCAGCCCACATAGCGGGAGGGCCCTCAATGAGCAGTTCTTC.

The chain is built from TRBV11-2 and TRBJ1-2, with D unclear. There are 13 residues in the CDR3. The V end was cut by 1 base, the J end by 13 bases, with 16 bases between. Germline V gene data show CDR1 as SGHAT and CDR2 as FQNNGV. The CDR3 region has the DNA TGTGCCAGCAGCTTAGGTTTTGACGGTTCCGCCACCTTC. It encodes CASSLGFDGSATF. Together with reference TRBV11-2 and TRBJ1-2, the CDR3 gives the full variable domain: EAGVAQSPRYKIIEKRQSVAFWCNPISGHATLYWYQQILGQGPKLLIQFQNNGVVDDSQLPKDRFSAERLKGVDSTLKIQPAKLEDSAVYLCASSLGFDGSATFGSGTRLTVV.

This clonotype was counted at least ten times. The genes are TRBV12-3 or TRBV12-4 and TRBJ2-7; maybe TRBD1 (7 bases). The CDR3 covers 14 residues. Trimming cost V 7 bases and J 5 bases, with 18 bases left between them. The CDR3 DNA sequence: TGTGCCAGCACTTTGACGCAGGGGGGCCACGAGCAGTACTTC. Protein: CASTLTQGGHEQYF.

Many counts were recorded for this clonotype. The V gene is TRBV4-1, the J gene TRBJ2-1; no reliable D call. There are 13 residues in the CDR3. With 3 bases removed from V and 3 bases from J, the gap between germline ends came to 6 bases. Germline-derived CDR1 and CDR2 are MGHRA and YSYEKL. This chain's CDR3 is CASSHEHYNEQFF. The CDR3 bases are TGCGCCAGCAGCCACGAACACTACAATGAGCAGTTCTTC.

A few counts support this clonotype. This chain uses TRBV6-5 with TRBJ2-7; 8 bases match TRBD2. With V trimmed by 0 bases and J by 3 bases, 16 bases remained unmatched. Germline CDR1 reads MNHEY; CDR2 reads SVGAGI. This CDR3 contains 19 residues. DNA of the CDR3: TGTGCCAGCAGTTACTCCGGGTCGCTTACGGGACTAGGAGTCTACGAGCAGTACTTC. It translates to CASSYSGSLTGLGVYEQYF.

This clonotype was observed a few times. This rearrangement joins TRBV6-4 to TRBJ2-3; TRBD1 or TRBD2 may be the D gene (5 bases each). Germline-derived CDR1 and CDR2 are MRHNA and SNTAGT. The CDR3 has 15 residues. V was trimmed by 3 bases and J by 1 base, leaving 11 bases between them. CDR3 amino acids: CASSEGDPRTDTQYF. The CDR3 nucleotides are TGTGCCAGCAGTGAAGGGGACCCTCGCACAGATACGCAGTATTTT.

CDR3 protein: CSAGGSGQGSAKNIQYF. The CDR3, as DNA: TGCAGTGCTGGGGGGTCGGGACAGGGGTCGGCCAAAAACATTCAGTACTTC. The chain has TRBV20-1 and TRBJ2-4, with 10 nucleotides matching TRBD1. V trimming: 5 bases; J trimming: 1 base; junction bases outside the gene matches: 11. The germline gives CDR1 DFQATT, CDR2 SNEGSKA (reference sequence). The CDR3 runs to 17 residues.